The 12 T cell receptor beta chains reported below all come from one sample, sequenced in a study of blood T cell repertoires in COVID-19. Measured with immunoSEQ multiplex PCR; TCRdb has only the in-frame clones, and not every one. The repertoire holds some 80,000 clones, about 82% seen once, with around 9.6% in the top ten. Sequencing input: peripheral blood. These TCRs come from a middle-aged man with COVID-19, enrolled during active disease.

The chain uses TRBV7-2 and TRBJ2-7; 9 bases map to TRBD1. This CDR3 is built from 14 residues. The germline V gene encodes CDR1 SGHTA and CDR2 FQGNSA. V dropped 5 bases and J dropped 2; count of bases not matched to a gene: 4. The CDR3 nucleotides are TGTGCCAGCAGCCGGGACAGGGAAACCTACGAGCAGTACTTC. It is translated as CASSRDRETYEQYF.

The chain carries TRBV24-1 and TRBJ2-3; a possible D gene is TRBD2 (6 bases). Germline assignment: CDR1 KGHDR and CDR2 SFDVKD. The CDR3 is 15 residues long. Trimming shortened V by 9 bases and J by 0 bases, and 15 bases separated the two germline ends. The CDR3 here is CATCPGAGSTDTQYF. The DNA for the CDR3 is TGTGCCACCTGCCCGGGAGCGGGTAGCACAGATACGCAGTATTTT.

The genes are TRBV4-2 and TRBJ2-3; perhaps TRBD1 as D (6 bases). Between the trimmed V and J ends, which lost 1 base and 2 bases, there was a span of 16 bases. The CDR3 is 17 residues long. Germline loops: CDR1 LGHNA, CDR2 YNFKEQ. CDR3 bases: TGTGCCAGCAGCCAAGGTGCGACACAGGGCTCCACAGATACGCAGTATTTT. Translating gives CASSQGATQGSTDTQYF.

The DNA for the CDR3 is TGTGCCAGCAGCGGGCAGGGTGGGCCCTACGAGCAGTACTTC. It translates to CASSGQGGPYEQYF. The chain joins TRBV7-2 to TRBJ2-7; possible D gene TRBD1, 5 bases. This CDR3 is built from 14 residues. CDR1 is SGHTA, CDR2 FQGNSA, per germline. Trimming took off 5 bases at V and 2 bases at J, with 13 bases between the two ends.

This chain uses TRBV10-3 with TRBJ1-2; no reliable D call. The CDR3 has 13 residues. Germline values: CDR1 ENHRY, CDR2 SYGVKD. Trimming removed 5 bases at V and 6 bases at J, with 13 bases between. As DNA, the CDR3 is TGTGCCATCAGTCTACCCTTCGTTCATGGCTACACCTTC. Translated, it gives CAISLPFVHGYTF.

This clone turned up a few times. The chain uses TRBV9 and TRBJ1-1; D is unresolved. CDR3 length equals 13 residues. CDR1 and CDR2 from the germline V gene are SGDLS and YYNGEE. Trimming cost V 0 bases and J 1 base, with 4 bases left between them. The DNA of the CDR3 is TGTGCCAGCAGCGTAGGGGCGAACACTGAAGCTTTCTTT. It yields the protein CASSVGANTEAFF.

DNA of the CDR3: TGTGCCAGCAGTTTCCAGGCCTTCTCCGAGCAGTACTTC. Translating it yields CASSFQAFSEQYF. V is TRBV28 and J is TRBJ2-7, with D hard to call. V lost 3 bases and J 6 bases, leaving 12 bases between the germline ends. The CDR3 loop spans 13 amino acids. CDR1 is MDHEN and CDR2 is SYDVKM in the germline V gene.

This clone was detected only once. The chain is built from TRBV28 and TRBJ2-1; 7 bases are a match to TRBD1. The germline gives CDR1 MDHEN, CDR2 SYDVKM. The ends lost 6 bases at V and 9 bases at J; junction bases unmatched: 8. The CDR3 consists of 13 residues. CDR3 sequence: CASRGTARGEQFF. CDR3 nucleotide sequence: TGTGCCAGCAGGGGGACAGCCCGGGGTGAGCAGTTCTTC.

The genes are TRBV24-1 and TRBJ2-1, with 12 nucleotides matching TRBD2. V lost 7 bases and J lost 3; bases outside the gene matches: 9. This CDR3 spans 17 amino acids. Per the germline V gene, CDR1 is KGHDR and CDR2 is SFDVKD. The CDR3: CATSGSSGRANYNEQFF. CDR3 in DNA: TGTGCCACCAGCGGTTCTAGCGGGAGGGCCAACTACAATGAGCAGTTCTTC.

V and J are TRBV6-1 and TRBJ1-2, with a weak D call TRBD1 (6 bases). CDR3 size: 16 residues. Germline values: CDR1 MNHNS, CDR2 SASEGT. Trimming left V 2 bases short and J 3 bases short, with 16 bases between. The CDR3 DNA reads TGTGCCAGCAGTGAAACTTTAGGGGGGGACTACTATGGCTACACCTTC. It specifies CASSETLGGDYYGYTF.

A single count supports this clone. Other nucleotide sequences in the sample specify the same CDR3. In nucleotides, the CDR3 is TGTGCCAGTAGTATTGGCGGGAGGGCCTACGAGCAGTACTTC. Translation gives CASSIGGRAYEQYF. V gene TRBV19 combines with J gene TRBJ2-7; TRBD2 aligns across 9 bases. In germline, CDR1 is LNHDA, CDR2 SQIVND (reference sequence). CDR3 length: 14 residues. J gave up 2 bases and V 3 bases, and 2 bases lay outside the gene matches.

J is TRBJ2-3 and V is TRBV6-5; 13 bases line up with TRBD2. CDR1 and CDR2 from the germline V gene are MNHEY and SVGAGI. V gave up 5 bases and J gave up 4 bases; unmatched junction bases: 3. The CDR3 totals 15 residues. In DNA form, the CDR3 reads TGTGCCAGCAGTAGGACTAGCGGGGGTTCAGATACGCAGTATTTT. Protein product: CASSRTSGGSDTQYF.